This is a list of T cell receptor beta chains from one sample in a study of blood T cell repertoires in COVID-19. TCRdb's copy holds only in-frame clones and misses some; the assay was immunoSEQ multiplex PCR. This table holds under 150,000 clones, around 87% found once. Sequencing was done on a sample of peripheral blood. The receptors here all came from a man between 50 and 59 years old with active COVID-19. Both conserved end residues are part of each CDR3. The order of the fields is J gene, V gene, D gene, clone size, CDR3 protein, CDR3 DNA. The D gene is left open where the match is weak. Not all rows give a size; the values are once, few, many and, for expanded clones, a class.

>TRBJ1-2|TRBV3-1/TRBV3-2|.|.
CASSQSSLGGYGYTF
TGTGCCAGCAGCCAATCCTCGCTAGGCGGCTATGGCTACACCTTC
>TRBJ1-2|TRBV30|TRBD1|.
CAWSSGTGGYGYTF
TGTGCCTGGAGTTCTGGGACAGGGGGCTATGGCTACACCTTC
>TRBJ2-3|TRBV6-2/TRBV6-3|TRBD2|.
CASSYSTAGTSFLRTDTQYF
TGTGCCAGCAGTTATTCGACCGCCGGGACTAGCTTCCTCAGGACAGATACGCAGTATTTT
>TRBJ2-3|TRBV29-1|TRBD2|.
CSARKPAGGPADTQYF
TGCAGCGCTCGCAAGCCAGCGGGGGGGCCGGCAGATACGCAGTATTTT
>TRBJ2-5|TRBV5-6|.|.
CASSRKEQETQYF
TGTGCCAGCAGCCGAAAAGAGCAAGAGACCCAGTACTTC
>TRBJ2-5|TRBV2|.|.
CASSGGVWETQYF
TGTGCCAGCAGTGGGGGGGTATGGGAGACCCAGTACTTC
>TRBJ2-7|TRBV6-6|TRBD1|.
CATDRGHYEQYF
TGTGCCACGGACAGGGGGCACTACGAGCAGTACTTC
>TRBJ2-3|TRBV11-2|TRBD1|.
CASSVTGTGADTQYF
TGTGCCAGCAGCGTTACCGGGACAGGGGCAGATACGCAGTATTTT
>TRBJ2-5|TRBV20-1|.|.
CSAAEVETQYF
TGCAGTGCCGCGGAGGTGGAGACCCAGTACTTC
>TRBJ1-1|TRBV4-1|TRBD1|.
CASSPRGTGVSTEAFF
TGCGCCAGCAGCCCAAGAGGGACAGGGGTGAGCACTGAAGCTTTCTTT
>TRBJ2-5|TRBV7-8|.|.
CASSRGLETQYF
TGTGCCAGCAGCCGGGGGCTGGAGACCCAGTACTTC
>TRBJ2-7|TRBV6-5|.|once
CASSFRQTPYEQYF
TGTGCCAGCAGTTTCCGACAGACCCCCTACGAGCAGTACTTC
>TRBJ2-4|TRBV24-1|TRBD1|once
CATSDSGTGGNIQYF
TGTGCCACCAGTGACAGTGGGACAGGGGGGAACATTCAGTACTTC
>TRBJ2-3|TRBV7-3|TRBD1|.
CASSSAGTGADTQYF
TGTGCCAGCAGCTCGGCCGGGACAGGGGCAGATACGCAGTATTTT
>TRBJ2-5|TRBV6-2/TRBV6-3|.|.
CASSYSRETQYF
TGTGCCAGCAGTTACTCGAGAGAGACCCAGTACTTC
>TRBJ1-3|TRBV10-3|.|.
CAISEDQGSGNTIYF
TGTGCCATCAGTGAGGACCAGGGGTCTGGAAACACCATATATTTT
>TRBJ2-7|TRBV10-3|TRBD1|.
CAISTGGHEQYF
TGTGCCATCAGCACAGGGGGCCACGAGCAGTACTTC
>TRBJ2-7|TRBV7-2|.|.
CASSSQDLYEQYF
TGTGCCAGCAGCTCACAGGACCTCTACGAGCAGTACTTC
>TRBJ1-2|TRBV19|.|.
CASSKSSVEANYGYTF
TGTGCCAGTAGTAAAAGTAGCGTCGAGGCTAACTATGGCTACACCTTC
>TRBJ2-3|TRBV2|TRBD2|.
CASSVASGGTDTQYF
TGTGCCAGCAGTGTGGCTAGCGGGGGCACAGATACGCAGTATTTT
>TRBJ2-3|TRBV13|TRBD1|.
CASSHSTGQATDTQYF
TGTGCCAGCAGTCATAGTACCGGACAGGCCACAGATACGCAGTATTTT
>TRBJ1-1|TRBV7-7|TRBD1|.
CASSPRCDRGGNTEAFF
TGTGCTAGCAGCCCACGGTGTGACAGGGGTGGGAACACTGAAGCTTTCTTT
>TRBJ2-7|TRBV25-1|.|.
CAISCPGEQYF
TGTGCCATAAGCTGTCCGGGGGAGCAGTACTTC
>TRBJ2-3|TRBV5-5|.|.
CASSLTPGGQADTQYF
TGTGCCAGCAGCTTGACCCCCGGGGGGCAGGCAGATACGCAGTATTTT
>TRBJ2-3|TRBV2|.|.
CASSITDTQYF
TGTGCCAGCTCTATCACAGATACGCAGTATTTT
>TRBJ1-5|TRBV6-5|.|.
CASSRGHFNQPQHF
TGTGCCAGCAGCCGTGGACACTTCAATCAGCCCCAGCATTTT
>TRBJ2-4|TRBV7-9|TRBD1|.
CASSLGDRGKNIQYF
TGTGCCAGCAGCCTTGGGGACAGGGGGAAAAACATTCAGTACTTC
>TRBJ2-1|TRBV5-4|TRBD2|.
CASSSGPSGGYNEQFF
TGTGCCAGCAGCTCGGGCCCCAGCGGGGGATACAATGAGCAGTTCTTC
>TRBJ2-1|TRBV6-5|.|.
CASRGDVGANEQFF
TGTGCCAGCAGGGGGGACGTGGGGGCCAATGAGCAGTTCTTC
>TRBJ1-2|TRBV5-4|.|.
CASSLAGRDYGYTF
TGTGCCAGCAGCTTGGCCGGCAGGGACTATGGCTACACCTTC
>TRBJ1-4|TRBV5-5|.|.
CASSFAEPLMRLNEKLFF
TGTGCCAGCAGCTTCGCCGAGCCCCTAATGCGGCTAAATGAAAAACTGTTTTTT
>TRBJ2-3|TRBV6-5|.|.
CASSYSSADTQYF
TGTGCCAGCAGTTACTCGAGCGCTGATACGCAGTATTTT
>TRBJ1-2|TRBV6-2/TRBV6-3|.|.
CASSYSGTQVGYTF
TGTGCCAGCAGTTACTCGGGCACTCAAGTGGGCTACACCTTC
>TRBJ2-3|TRBV12-3/TRBV12-4|.|.
CASSFGDTQYF
TGTGCCAGCAGTTTCGGAGATACGCAGTATTTT
>TRBJ2-5|TRBV11-2|.|.
CASSFLGHSGRQTQYF
TGTGCCAGCAGCTTTCTTGGGCACTCCGGAAGACAGACCCAGTACTTC
>TRBJ1-5|TRBV12-3/TRBV12-4|.|.
CASSSLPGQPQHF
TGTGCCAGCAGTTCACTCCCAGGGCAGCCCCAGCATTTT
>TRBJ2-2|TRBV18|.|.
CASSPGSGELFF
TGTGCCAGCTCACCAGGCTCCGGGGAGCTGTTTTTT
>TRBJ2-5|TRBV14|TRBD2|.
CASSLLLGGYQETQYF
TGTGCCAGCAGCCTACTCCTCGGGGGGTACCAAGAGACCCAGTACTTC
>TRBJ2-7|TRBV6-5|TRBD1|.
CASSPYDRGFEQYF
TGTGCCAGCAGTCCCTACGACAGGGGGTTCGAGCAGTACTTC
>TRBJ2-1|TRBV7-9|TRBD1|.
CASSGDRGSYNEQFF
TGTGCCAGCAGCGGGGACAGGGGGTCCTACAATGAGCAGTTCTTC
>TRBJ2-7|TRBV19|.|.
CASSIGYEQYF
TGTGCCAGTAGTATCGGGTACGAGCAGTACTTC
>TRBJ1-6|TRBV4-1|.|.
CASSQPGTSNSPLHF
TGCGCCAGCAGCCAGCCAGGGACTTCTAATTCACCCCTCCACTTT
>TRBJ2-7|TRBV2|.|.
CASSASPYEQYF
TGTGCCAGCAGTGCGTCCCCCTACGAGCAGTACTTC
>TRBJ1-2|TRBV6-6|TRBD1|.
CASSYSLTGEGGYTF
TGTGCCAGCAGTTACTCCTTGACAGGGGAAGGAGGCTACACCTTC
>TRBJ1-2|TRBV7-9|TRBD1|.
CASSSRGQDYGYTF
TGTGCCAGCAGCTCCCGAGGACAGGACTATGGCTACACCTTC
>TRBJ2-2|TRBV5-1|TRBD2|.
CASRVGLAGNTGELFF
TGCGCCAGCAGAGTTGGACTAGCGGGGAACACCGGGGAGCTGTTTTTT
>TRBJ2-2|TRBV19|TRBD1|.
CAAKGATDTGELFF
TGTGCCGCCAAGGGGGCGACGGACACCGGGGAGCTGTTTTTT
>TRBJ1-1|TRBV18|.|.
CASSPIVNRNTEAFF
TGTGCCAGCTCACCAATAGTCAACAGGAACACTGAAGCTTTCTTT
>TRBJ1-1|TRBV5-5|.|.
CASSSGERNTEAFF
TGTGCCAGCAGCTCAGGGGAAAGGAACACTGAAGCTTTCTTT